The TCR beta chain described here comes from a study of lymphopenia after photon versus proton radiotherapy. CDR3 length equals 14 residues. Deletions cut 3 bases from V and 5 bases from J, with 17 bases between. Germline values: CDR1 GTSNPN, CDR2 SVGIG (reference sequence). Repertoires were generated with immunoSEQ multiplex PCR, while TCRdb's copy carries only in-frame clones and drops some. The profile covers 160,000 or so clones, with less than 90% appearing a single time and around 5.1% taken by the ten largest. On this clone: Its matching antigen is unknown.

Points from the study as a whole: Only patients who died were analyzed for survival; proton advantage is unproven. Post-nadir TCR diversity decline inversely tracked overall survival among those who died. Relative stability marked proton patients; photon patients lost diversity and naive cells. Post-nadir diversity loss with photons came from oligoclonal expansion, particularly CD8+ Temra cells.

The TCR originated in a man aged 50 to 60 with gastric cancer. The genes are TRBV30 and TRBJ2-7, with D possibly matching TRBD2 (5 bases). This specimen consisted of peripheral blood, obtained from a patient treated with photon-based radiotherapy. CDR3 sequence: CAWSAGVVTHEQYF. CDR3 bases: TGTGCCTGGAGCGCCGGGGTAGTCACCCACGAGCAGTACTTC.